These 22 T cell receptor beta chains share one sample of origin, sequenced in a study of T cell responses to AZD1222 COVID-19 vaccine. Produced via immunoSEQ multiplex PCR; TCRdb's table is partial and in-frame only. Of roughly 70,000 clones listed, roughly 85% were seen once; the top ten hold roughly 22%. This sample comprised peripheral blood, obtained on day 0 of AZD1222 vaccination. The receptors originated from an adult in good health.

This chain's CDR3 is CASSVGVGGYTF. The CDR3 DNA reads TGTGCCAGCAGCGTAGGAGTCGGGGGCTACACCTTC. V and J are TRBV9 and TRBJ1-2; D is unresolved. The V gene's germline CDR1 is SGDLS and CDR2 YYNGEE. The V gene lost 0 bases and the J gene lost 8 bases, with 8 bases spanning the gap. The CDR3 sequence is 12 residues long. The full variable domain, completed using reference TRBV9 and TRBJ1-2, is DSGVTQTPKHLITATGQRVTLRCSPRSGDLSVYWYQQSLDQGLQFLIQYYNGEERAKGNILERFSAQQFPDLHSELNLSSLELGDSALYFCASSVGVGGYTFGSGTRLTVV.

This chain joins TRBV5-6 and TRBJ1-2, with D perhaps TRBD1 (5 bases). Germline values: CDR1 SGHDT, CDR2 YYEEEE. This CDR3 has 13 amino acids. The V and J ends lost 6 bases and 8 bases respectively, with 17 bases between them. CDR3 amino acids: CASTPLVTGGYTF. The CDR3 coding sequence is TGTGCCAGCACCCCGCTTGTAACAGGAGGCTACACCTTC. Based on the CDR3 plus reference TRBV5-6 and TRBJ1-2, the full variable domain is DAGVTQSPTHLIKTRGQQVTLRCSPKSGHDTVSWYQQALGQGPQFIFQYYEEEERQRGNFPDRFSGHQFPNYSSELNVNALLLGDSALYLCASTPLVTGGYTFGSGTRLTVV.

The V and J genes are TRBV3-1 (or the pseudogene TRBV3-2) and TRBJ2-5; D might be TRBD2 (5 bases). The CDR3 consists of 14 residues. CDR1 LGHDT and CDR2 YNNKEL come from the germline V gene (reference sequence). Trimming took 3 bases from V and 5 from J, leaving 13 bases between them. The CDR3 nucleotides read TGTGCCAGCAGCCACGCGGGTCAGATGGAGACCCAGTACTTC. This sequence encodes CASSHAGQMETQYF.

The V and J genes are TRBV11-1 and TRBJ1-6; D remains unclear. Germline loops: CDR1 SGHAT, CDR2 FQDESV (reference sequence). CDR3 length: 12 amino acids. Trimming left V 5 bases short and J 8 bases short, with 7 bases between. The CDR3 coding sequence is TGTGCCAGCAGCCAGCTTTATTCACCCCTCCACTTT. Translating it yields CASSQLYSPLHF.

The CDR3 protein is CAWSLTQGMRGYTF. DNA for the CDR3: TGTGCCTGGAGTTTGACCCAGGGGATGCGTGGCTACACCTTC. The chain carries TRBV30 and TRBJ1-2, with D possibly TRBD1 on 6 matching bases. The CDR3 is 14 residues long. The ends were cut back, 2 bases at V and 7 bases at J, with 17 bases in the middle. CDR1 is GTSNPN, CDR2 SVGIG, per germline (reference sequence).

The genes are TRBV12-3 or TRBV12-4 and TRBJ1-2, with D unclear. V was shortened by 7 bases and J by 4 bases, with 13 bases between the two germline ends. CDR3 length: 13 amino acids. The CDR3 coding sequence is TGTGCCAGCATGCCGGAGTCGATCTATGGCTACACCTTC. It specifies CASMPESIYGYTF.

CDR3 protein: CASSLLGGANTEAFF. As DNA, the CDR3 is TGCGCCAGCAGCTTGCTTGGGGGGGCGAACACTGAAGCTTTCTTT. The gene calls are TRBV5-1 and TRBJ1-1; weak D call: TRBD1 (6 bases). This CDR3 is built from 15 residues. Germline assignment: CDR1 SGHRS and CDR2 YFSETQ. Trimming took off 1 base at V and 1 base at J, with 11 bases between the two ends.

This clone was seen only a few times. The rearrangement joins TRBV6-1 to TRBJ1-1; D gene unclear. Germline CDR1 and CDR2: MNHNS and SASEGT. The V and J ends lost 0 bases and 6 bases respectively, with 14 bases between them. The CDR3 is 15 amino acids. Here the CDR3 reads CASSEAGFWVSEAFF. The CDR3 nucleotides are TGTGCCAGCAGTGAAGCTGGCTTTTGGGTCTCTGAAGCTTTCTTT.

The chain couples TRBV6-5 to TRBJ2-7; no firm D call. The V gene's germline CDR1 is MNHEY and CDR2 SVGAGI. The V and J ends lost 7 bases and 2 bases respectively, with 12 bases between them. The CDR3 sequence is 13 residues long. The chain's CDR3 is CASTARATYEQYF. For the CDR3, the DNA is TGTGCCAGCACGGCCCGGGCGACCTACGAGCAGTACTTC.

This chain links TRBV25-1 with TRBJ2-7; D remains ambiguous. The V gene's germline CDR1 is MGHDK and CDR2 SYGVNS. This CDR3 is built from 11 residues. Trimming shortened V by 6 bases and J by 2 bases, and 5 bases separated the two germline ends. This CDR3 is CASSTAYEQYF. The CDR3 DNA follows: TGTGCCAGCAGCACAGCCTACGAGCAGTACTTC.

The chain combines TRBV3-1 (or the pseudogene TRBV3-2) with TRBJ1-3, with a possible D match to TRBD1 (5 bases). V lost 1 base and J lost 5, with 12 bases in between. CDR3 length equals 15 residues. CDR1 is LGHDT and CDR2 is YNNKEL in the germline V gene (reference sequence). CDR3 region: CASSQVGALRNTIYF. CDR3 DNA: TGTGCCAGCAGCCAAGTAGGGGCCCTTAGAAACACCATATATTTT.

This clone showed up just a few times. V usage is TRBV6-1 and J usage is TRBJ2-7; 10 bases fit TRBD1. The CDR3 is 17 amino acids. Germline trimming cut 4 bases from V and 6 bases from J; bases unmatched to any gene: 15. Germline CDR1 MNHNS, CDR2 SASEGT. The CDR3 loop reads CASSGSDRGRWSSEQYF. For the CDR3, the DNA is TGTGCCAGCAGTGGCTCTGACAGGGGGCGCTGGTCATCCGAGCAGTACTTC.

The chain carries TRBV19 and TRBJ2-7; weak D call: TRBD2 (6 bases). The CDR3 covers 17 residues. Trimming took 6 bases from V and 4 from J, leaving 25 bases between them. Germline V lookup: CDR1 LNHDA, CDR2 SQIVND (reference sequence). The CDR3 here is CASRLAQAGILEYEQYF. In DNA, the CDR3 is TGTGCCAGTAGGTTAGCACAGGCGGGAATTCTAGAATACGAGCAGTACTTC.

The chain uses TRBV10-3 and TRBJ2-3; D is undetermined. Trimming shortened V by 4 bases and J by 0 bases, and 8 bases separated the two germline ends. Germline CDR1 is ENHRY and CDR2 is SYGVKD. The CDR3 covers 14 residues. CDR3 in DNA: TGTGCCATCAGTGGGGCCGGAAGCACAGATACGCAGTATTTT. Its protein product is CAISGAGSTDTQYF.

This clone was found a few times. The J gene is TRBJ1-4, the V gene TRBV5-5; D call uncertain. Germline loops: CDR1 SGHKS, CDR2 YYEKEE (reference sequence). The CDR3 spans 14 residues. V lost 1 base to trimming and J lost 6 bases, with 10 bases between them. The CDR3 bases are TGTGCCAGCAGCTTGAGTCCGTGGGATGAAAAACTGTTTTTT. It specifies CASSLSPWDEKLFF.

The genes are TRBV7-9 and TRBJ1-4, with no clear D. The CDR3 consists of 15 residues. V lost 5 bases to trimming and J lost 7 bases, with 17 bases between them. Germline V gene sequence: CDR1 SEHNR, CDR2 FQNEAQ (reference sequence). The CDR3 here is CASSPIAGRSEKLFF. As DNA, the CDR3 is TGTGCCAGCAGCCCGATCGCTGGAAGGAGTGAAAAACTGTTTTTT. Supplemented by reference TRBV7-9 and TRBJ1-4, the full variable domain reads DTGVSQNPRHKITKRGQNVTFRCDPISEHNRLYWYRQTLGQGPEFLTYFQNEAQLEKSRLLSDRFSAERPKGSFSTLEIQRTEQGDSAMYLCASSPIAGRSEKLFFGSGTQLSVL.

The rearrangement joins TRBV20-1 to TRBJ1-5; possibly TRBD1 for D (5 bases). The CDR3 is 15 residues long. Trimming pared 3 bases from V and 1 base from J, leaving 13 bases between. Germline values: CDR1 DFQATT, CDR2 SNEGSKA (reference sequence). CDR3 amino acids: CSASGAFASNQPQHF. The CDR3 bases are TGCAGTGCTAGTGGGGCCTTTGCAAGCAATCAGCCCCAGCATTTT.

The J gene is TRBJ1-2, the V gene TRBV10-3, with a possible D match to TRBD1 (5 bases). CDR3 size: 14 residues. V was cut by 10 bases and J by 3 bases, with 18 bases left in between. Germline lookup yields CDR1 ENHRY and CDR2 SYGVKD. The CDR3 DNA reads TGTGCCACCTCCCGCTCGGGGGAGGACTATGGCTACACCTTC. Encoded protein: CATSRSGEDYGYTF.

This clone was seen more than once but under ten times. CDR3 sequence (DNA): TGTGCCAGTAGTATCGGTCAGCTCTACGAGCAGTACTTC. This sequence encodes CASSIGQLYEQYF. V and J are TRBV19 and TRBJ2-7; D remains unclear. Trimming pared 3 bases from V and 3 bases from J, leaving 9 bases between. CDR1 is LNHDA, CDR2 SQIVND, per germline (reference sequence). The CDR3 is 13 amino acids.

This sequence joins TRBV6-5 and TRBJ1-5; no definite D call. Germline CDR1 reads MNHEY; CDR2 reads SVGAGI. V was clipped by 7 bases and J by 1 base, with 11 bases between them. The CDR3 is made up of 14 amino acids. The CDR3: CASMRVWSNQPQHF. The CDR3 bases are TGTGCCAGCATGAGGGTGTGGAGCAATCAGCCCCAGCATTTT.

This clone was recorded only once. The V and J genes are TRBV12-3 or TRBV12-4 and TRBJ2-5, with D possibly TRBD2 on 6 matching bases. This CDR3 has 13 residues. Trimming removed 5 bases from V and 5 bases from J, with 12 bases in between. The CDR3 coding sequence is TGTGCCAGCAGTAGTTGGGGGAGGGAGACCCAGTACTTC. Amino acid sequence: CASSSWGRETQYF.

The chain has TRBV5-1 and TRBJ2-7; D perhaps matches TRBD2 (6 bases). CDR1 and CDR2 (germline): SGHRS, YFSETQ. Between the trimmed V and J ends, which lost 1 base and 6 bases, there was a span of 11 bases. The CDR3 consists of 13 residues. The CDR3 loop reads CASSLRRGSEQYF. Written as DNA, the CDR3 is TGCGCCAGCAGCTTGCGACGGGGGTCCGAGCAGTACTTC.